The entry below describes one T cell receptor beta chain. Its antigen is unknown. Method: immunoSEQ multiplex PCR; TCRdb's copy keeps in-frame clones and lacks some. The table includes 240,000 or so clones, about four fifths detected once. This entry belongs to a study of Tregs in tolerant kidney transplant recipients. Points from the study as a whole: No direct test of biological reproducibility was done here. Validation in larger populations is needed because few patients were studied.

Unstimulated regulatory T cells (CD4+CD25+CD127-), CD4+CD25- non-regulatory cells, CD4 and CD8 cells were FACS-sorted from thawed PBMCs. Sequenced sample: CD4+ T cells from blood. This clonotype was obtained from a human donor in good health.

The CDR3: CASSLRHRFLNTEAFF. DNA for the CDR3: TGTGCCAGCAGCTTACGACATCGGTTTTTGAACACTGAAGCTTTCTTT. The chain combines TRBV5-6 with TRBJ1-1; D ambiguous. The germline CDR1 and CDR2 sequences are SGHDT and YYEEEE. V gave up 2 bases and J gave up 0 bases, with 14 bases separating them. This CDR3 has 16 residues.